What follows are 9 T cell receptor beta chains derived from one specimen sequenced in a study of T cells after yellow fever vaccination. TCRdb redid the calling of the 5' RACE reads with MiXCR, one entry per CDR3 protein. The sample holds some 500,000 distinct CDR3 sequences, less than 15% seen once. Specimen: PBMCs, collected on the day of the yellow fever booster vaccination. The receptor set was obtained from a man aged 25 to 45 who received the YFV17D yellow fever vaccine.

The gene calls are TRBV6-2 or TRBV6-3 and TRBJ2-1; 10 bases agree with TRBD2. The CDR3 has 16 residues. From germline, CDR1 is MNHEY and CDR2 SVGEGT. Germline trimming cut 5 bases from V and 5 bases from J; bases unmatched to any gene: 9. CDR3 loop: CASSRIKTSGNNEQFF. CDR3 DNA: TGTGCCAGCAGTAGAATTAAAACTAGCGGGAACAATGAGCAGTTCTTC.

This clonotype came up many times. The J gene is TRBJ2-2, the V gene TRBV10-3; TRBD1 or TRBD2 may be the D gene (5 bases each). In germline, CDR1 is ENHRY, CDR2 SYGVKD. CDR3 length equals 14 residues. V dropped 6 bases and J dropped 2 bases, with 10 bases sitting between them. CDR3 coding DNA: TGTGCCATCAGGCCGGGACCTAACACCGGGGAGCTGTTTTTT. This encodes CAIRPGPNTGELFF.

This clonotype was recorded a few times. The CDR3 region is CASSQIGLAGEQYF. DNA for the CDR3: TGTGCCAGCAGCCAAATTGGACTAGCTGGCGAGCAGTACTTC. The chain carries TRBV3-1 and TRBJ2-7; TRBD2 aligns across 8 bases. This CDR3 has 14 amino acids. Germline assignment: CDR1 LGHDT and CDR2 YNNKEL (reference sequence). V gave up 2 bases and J gave up 6 bases; unmatched junction bases: 6.

The genes are TRBV7-2 and TRBJ1-1; D gene ambiguous. The germline V and J ends were trimmed by 4 bases and 8 bases, with 8 bases remaining between them. In germline, CDR1 is SGHTA, CDR2 FQGNSA. The CDR3 consists of 11 residues. CDR3 protein: CASSSLGEAFF. For the CDR3, the DNA is TGTGCCAGCAGCTCCCTCGGGGAAGCTTTCTTT.

The table lists this clonotype with a few counts. CDR3: CASSLVDSPLHF. CDR3 sequence (DNA): TGTGCCAGCAGCTTAGTTGATTCACCCCTCCACTTT. V usage is TRBV7-2 and J usage is TRBJ1-6; D is unresolved. The CDR3 has 12 residues. CDR1 SGHTA and CDR2 FQGNSA come from the germline V gene. The V end lost 1 base, the J end lost 8 bases, and 3 bases lay between the germline ends.

J is TRBJ2-2 and V is TRBV2; 11 bases are a match to TRBD1. V shed 6 bases and J 4 bases; nucleotides not matched to a gene: 4. This CDR3 has 15 amino acids. The V gene's germline CDR1 is SNHLY and CDR2 FYNNEI. In nucleotides, the CDR3 is TGTGCCAGCAGGGGGACAGGGGGGCTCACCGGGGAGCTGTTTTTT. It yields the protein CASRGTGGLTGELFF.

This rearrangement joins TRBV5-1 to TRBJ2-5; TRBD1 matches 8 bases. Germline values: CDR1 SGHRS, CDR2 YFSETQ. The junction had 6 bases not matched to a gene; V was cut back by 0 bases and J by 5 bases. The CDR3 has 15 amino acids. The CDR3, as DNA: TGCGCCAGCAGCTTGGCGGCCAGGGGGCTTGAGACCCAGTACTTC. Translated: CASSLAARGLETQYF.

The chain joins TRBV9 to TRBJ2-1; TRBD1 is a possible D gene (5 bases). The CDR3 is 13 residues long. Per germline, CDR1 SGDLS and CDR2 YYNGEE. The germline V and J ends were trimmed by 0 bases and 9 bases, with 10 bases remaining between them. The CDR3 coding sequence is TGTGCCAGCAGCGTAGTGCAGGGCGGTGAGCAGTTCTTC. It specifies CASSVVQGGEQFF.

This clonotype was detected many times. This chain connects TRBV5-1 to TRBJ2-5; D is ambiguous. V lost 0 bases, J lost 1 base, and 10 bases lay in between. Germline CDR1 and CDR2: SGHRS and YFSETQ. This CDR3 has 15 amino acids. The CDR3, as DNA: TGCGCCAGCAGCTTGGGCAGGAGCTCCCAAGAGACCCAGTACTTC. This gives the protein CASSLGRSSQETQYF.